The rows below give T cell receptor beta chains drawn from one sample of a study of human T cells and chemical hapten exposure. Each CDR3 protein is one row after TCRdb ran MiXCR on the RACE reads. The sample carries tens of thousands of distinct CDR3 sequences, approximately 13% recorded once. The specimen was whole blood, collected in connection with sensitization to the hapten diphenylcyclopropenone (DPC). The receptors stem from a young woman with alopecia areata. Some clones in this sample may be carry-over from other donors' samples. The CDR3 runs from the conserved cysteine through the conserved F or W. A D gene is named only where the DNA matches it firmly. Only some rows state a clone size, as once, few, many or a class for expanded clones.

clone_size: .; j_call: TRBJ1-2; d_call: .; v_call: TRBV15; cdr3_aa: CASSTEGGYGYTF; cdr3_nt: TGTGCCTCAAGCACCGAGGGGGGCTATGGCTACACCTTC
clone_size: .; j_call: TRBJ1-1; d_call: .; v_call: TRBV18; cdr3_aa: CASSPSGEGGEAFF; cdr3_nt: TGTGCCAGCTCCCCGTCGGGGGAAGGGGGTGAAGCTTTCTTT
clone_size: .; j_call: TRBJ2-5; d_call: .; v_call: TRBV6-5; cdr3_aa: CASSYTQTGQETQYF; cdr3_nt: TGTGCCAGCAGTTACACACAGACAGGACAAGAGACCCAGTACTTC
clone_size: .; j_call: TRBJ2-7; d_call: TRBD1; v_call: TRBV28; cdr3_aa: CASRRTHRDSHYEQYF; cdr3_nt: TGTGCCAGCAGACGAACTCACCGGGACAGCCACTACGAGCAGTACTTC
clone_size: many; j_call: TRBJ2-1; d_call: .; v_call: TRBV20-1; cdr3_aa: CSAPDYRDNEQFF; cdr3_nt: TGCAGTGCGCCAGACTACCGTGACAATGAGCAGTTCTTC
clone_size: many; j_call: TRBJ2-3; d_call: TRBD2; v_call: TRBV18; cdr3_aa: CASSPPGRGRTDTQYF; cdr3_nt: TGTGCCAGCTCACCACCGGGGCGCGGGAGGACAGATACGCAGTATTTT
clone_size: .; j_call: TRBJ2-7; d_call: .; v_call: TRBV3-1; cdr3_aa: CASSQDDYRTPTSEQYF; cdr3_nt: TGTGCCAGCAGCCAAGATGATTATCGGACACCGACTTCCGAGCAGTACTTC
clone_size: .; j_call: TRBJ2-6; d_call: .; v_call: TRBV7-9; cdr3_aa: CASSQRLNSGANVLTF; cdr3_nt: TGTGCCAGCAGCCAAAGACTCAACTCTGGGGCCAACGTCCTGACTTTC
clone_size: few; j_call: TRBJ2-7; d_call: .; v_call: TRBV12-3/TRBV12-4; cdr3_aa: CASSGGRTLEQYF; cdr3_nt: TGTGCCAGCAGCGGGGGTAGGACTTTAGAGCAGTACTTC
clone_size: many; j_call: TRBJ1-1; d_call: TRBD1; v_call: TRBV18; cdr3_aa: CASSGQGAAFEAFF; cdr3_nt: TGTGCCAGCTCGGGACAGGGGGCGGCTTTTGAAGCTTTCTTT
clone_size: few; j_call: TRBJ2-7; d_call: .; v_call: TRBV20-1; cdr3_aa: CSASRTVGHEQYF; cdr3_nt: TGCAGTGCTAGTAGGACGGTAGGCCACGAGCAGTACTTC
clone_size: many; j_call: TRBJ1-6; d_call: .; v_call: TRBV2; cdr3_aa: CASSGQVVSPLHF; cdr3_nt: TGTGCCAGCAGTGGACAGGTGGTTTCACCCCTCCACTTT
clone_size: many; j_call: TRBJ1-5; d_call: TRBD1; v_call: TRBV7-9; cdr3_aa: CASSRTGTGGNQPQHF; cdr3_nt: TGTGCCAGCAGTCGGACCGGGACAGGGGGAAATCAGCCCCAGCATTTT
clone_size: many; j_call: TRBJ1-1; d_call: TRBD1; v_call: TRBV3-1; cdr3_aa: CASARQGSTEAFF; cdr3_nt: TGTGCCAGCGCCCGACAGGGTTCCACTGAAGCTTTCTTT
clone_size: many; j_call: TRBJ1-2; d_call: TRBD1; v_call: TRBV11-2; cdr3_aa: CASSLYGTGDLGGYTF; cdr3_nt: TGTGCCAGCAGCTTATACGGGACAGGGGATCTGGGCGGCTACACCTTC
clone_size: .; j_call: TRBJ1-2; d_call: .; v_call: TRBV7-2; cdr3_aa: CASSLKPGNYGYTF; cdr3_nt: TGTGCCAGCAGCTTAAAGCCGGGAAACTATGGCTACACCTTC
clone_size: few; j_call: TRBJ2-2; d_call: .; v_call: TRBV7-8; cdr3_aa: CASSLRGSFAGELFF; cdr3_nt: TGTGCCAGCAGCTTACGCGGGTCGTTCGCCGGGGAGCTGTTTTTT
clone_size: many; j_call: TRBJ2-1; d_call: TRBD2; v_call: TRBV6-2/TRBV6-3; cdr3_aa: CASSYSFSLAGSYNEQFF; cdr3_nt: TGTGCCAGCAGTTACTCGTTCTCACTAGCGGGCTCCTACAATGAGCAGTTCTTC
clone_size: .; j_call: TRBJ2-3; d_call: .; v_call: TRBV7-2; cdr3_aa: CASSARRDTQYF; cdr3_nt: TGTGCCAGCAGCGCAAGGAGAGATACGCAGTATTTT
clone_size: few; j_call: TRBJ2-5; d_call: TRBD2; v_call: TRBV27; cdr3_aa: CASSLLASGQETQYF; cdr3_nt: TGTGCCAGCAGTTTGTTGGCTAGCGGACAAGAGACCCAGTACTTC
clone_size: few; j_call: TRBJ2-5; d_call: TRBD1; v_call: TRBV28; cdr3_aa: CASSLPSTGGETQYF; cdr3_nt: TGTGCCAGCAGTTTGCCCTCGACAGGGGGAGAGACCCAGTACTTC
clone_size: few; j_call: TRBJ2-6; d_call: .; v_call: TRBV7-9; cdr3_aa: CASSSRESGAGANVLTF; cdr3_nt: TGTGCCAGCAGCTCAAGGGAGAGTGGAGCTGGGGCCAACGTCCTGACTTTC
clone_size: many; j_call: TRBJ2-5; d_call: .; v_call: TRBV12-3/TRBV12-4; cdr3_aa: CASSLVGLQETQYF; cdr3_nt: TGTGCCAGCAGTTTGGTGGGGCTGCAAGAGACCCAGTACTTC
clone_size: few; j_call: TRBJ1-1; d_call: .; v_call: TRBV2; cdr3_aa: CASSLNGQLEAFF; cdr3_nt: TGTGCCAGCAGCCTTAATGGACAACTAGAAGCTTTCTTT
clone_size: many; j_call: TRBJ1-2; d_call: .; v_call: TRBV7-9; cdr3_aa: CASSLAGGNYGYTF; cdr3_nt: TGTGCCAGCAGCTTAGCGGGCGGTAACTATGGCTACACCTTC
clone_size: few; j_call: TRBJ2-3; d_call: .; v_call: TRBV20-1; cdr3_aa: CSARDLMRPATDTQYF; cdr3_nt: TGCAGTGCTAGAGATCTGATGAGGCCAGCCACAGATACGCAGTATTTT
clone_size: many; j_call: TRBJ1-1; d_call: TRBD1; v_call: TRBV7-2; cdr3_aa: CASSLRGRGNTEAFF; cdr3_nt: TGTGCCAGCAGCTTAAGGGGGCGAGGGAACACTGAAGCTTTCTTT
clone_size: .; j_call: TRBJ1-3; d_call: TRBD1; v_call: TRBV29-1; cdr3_aa: CSVEEGAVGNTIYF; cdr3_nt: TGCAGCGTTGAGGAGGGGGCGGTTGGAAACACCATATATTTT
clone_size: .; j_call: TRBJ2-7; d_call: TRBD1; v_call: TRBV28; cdr3_aa: CASSSPSPGTGGYEQYF; cdr3_nt: TGTGCCAGCAGTTCTCCCTCGCCCGGGACAGGGGGGTACGAGCAGTACTTC